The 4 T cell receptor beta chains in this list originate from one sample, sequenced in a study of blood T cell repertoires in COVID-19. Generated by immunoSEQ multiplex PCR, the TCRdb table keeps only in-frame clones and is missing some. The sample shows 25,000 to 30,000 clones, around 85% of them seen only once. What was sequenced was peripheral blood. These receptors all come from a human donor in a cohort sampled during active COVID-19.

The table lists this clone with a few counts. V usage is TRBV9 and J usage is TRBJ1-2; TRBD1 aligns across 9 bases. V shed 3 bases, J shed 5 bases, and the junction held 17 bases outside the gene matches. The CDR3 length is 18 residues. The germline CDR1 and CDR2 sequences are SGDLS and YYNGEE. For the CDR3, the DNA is TGTGCCAGCAGCGGCCCGGGACAGGGTTTCCCTGACCGATATGGCTACACCTTC. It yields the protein CASSGPGQGFPDRYGYTF.

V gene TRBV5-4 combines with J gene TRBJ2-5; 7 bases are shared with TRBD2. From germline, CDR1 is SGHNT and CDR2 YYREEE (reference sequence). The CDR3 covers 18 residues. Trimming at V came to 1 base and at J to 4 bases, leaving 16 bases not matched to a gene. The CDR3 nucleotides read TGTGCCAGCAGCTTGCTTGTCGGGAGGACCCCCCTGGGAGAGACCCAGTACTTC. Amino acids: CASSLLVGRTPLGETQYF.

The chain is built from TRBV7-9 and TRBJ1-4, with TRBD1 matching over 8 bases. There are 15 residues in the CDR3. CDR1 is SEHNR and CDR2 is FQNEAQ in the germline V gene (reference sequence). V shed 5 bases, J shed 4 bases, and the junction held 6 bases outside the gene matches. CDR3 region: CASSLGQGGNEKLFF. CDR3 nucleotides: TGTGCCAGCAGCCTCGGACAGGGAGGTAATGAAAAACTGTTTTTT.

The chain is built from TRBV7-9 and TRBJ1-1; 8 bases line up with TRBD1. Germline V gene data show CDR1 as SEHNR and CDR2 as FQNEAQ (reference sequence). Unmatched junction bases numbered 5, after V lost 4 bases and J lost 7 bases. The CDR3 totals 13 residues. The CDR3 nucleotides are TGTGCCAGCAGCTCCGGACAGGGATTTGAAGCTTTCTTT. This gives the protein CASSSGQGFEAFF.